What follows are 10 T cell receptor beta chains derived from one specimen sequenced in a study of technical replicates of blood from a few donors. Sequencing used immunoSEQ multiplex PCR; TCRdb keeps in-frame clones, though not all of them. The sample has some 60,000 clones, about 90% seen once. Sequenced input: PBMCs. The origin of the receptors is a human donor in good health. Some clones in this sample may be carry-over from other donors' samples.

As for this clone: A junction end diverges from the germline sequence, so it may reflect a read error. This sequence joins TRBV30 and TRBJ2-3, with a tentative D call TRBD2 (6 bases). In germline, CDR1 is GTSNPN, CDR2 SVGIG (reference sequence). The CDR3 covers 14 residues. The CDR3 reads CPSGGNYVTDTQYF. In DNA form, the CDR3 reads TGCCCCTCCGGGGGAAACTATGTCACAGATACGCAGTATTTT. Variable domain in full (rest from reference TRBV30 and TRBJ2-3): SQTIHQWPATLVQPVGSPLSLECTVEGTSNPNLYWYRQAAGRGLQLLFYSVGIGQISSEVPQNLSASRPQDRQFILSSKKLLLSDSGFYLCPSGGNYVTDTQYFGPGTRLTVL.

This rearrangement joins TRBV29-1 to TRBJ1-1; the D gene is possibly TRBD1 (6 bases). Germline CDR1 reads SQVTM; CDR2 reads ANQGSEA. With 4 bases removed from V and 0 bases from J, the gap between germline ends came to 9 bases. CDR3 length: 13 residues. The CDR3 protein is CSVVNRVNTEAFF. The CDR3 nucleotides are TGCAGCGTTGTGAACAGGGTGAACACTGAAGCTTTCTTT.

This chain connects TRBV15 to TRBJ2-7; maybe TRBD2 (5 bases). The CDR3 extends over 11 amino acids. The V and J ends lost 8 bases and 4 bases respectively, with 9 bases between them. Germline values: CDR1 LNHNV, CDR2 YYDKDF (reference sequence). CDR3 region: CATSPGYEQYF. The CDR3 DNA reads as TGTGCCACCTCCCCGGGGTACGAGCAGTACTTC.

V usage is TRBV2 and J usage is TRBJ2-5; TRBD1 might be the D (5 bases). Germline CDR1 SNHLY, CDR2 FYNNEI. The CDR3 extends over 12 amino acids. Trimming took off 7 bases at V and 0 bases at J, with 6 bases between the two ends. CDR3 nucleotides: TGTGCCAGCAAGGGGAACCAAGAGACCCAGTACTTC. Amino acid sequence: CASKGNQETQYF.

The rearrangement links TRBV2 to TRBJ2-7; TRBD1 might be the D (6 bases). Germline V gene data show CDR1 as SNHLY and CDR2 as FYNNEI. Trimming cost V 7 bases and J 6 bases, with 13 bases left between them. CDR3 size: 12 residues. The CDR3 is CASNIRGGEQYF. CDR3 nucleotide sequence: TGTGCCAGCAATATACGAGGGGGCGAGCAGTACTTC.

CDR3 protein: CASSLATRGGTEAFF. The CDR3 DNA reads TGTGCCAGCAGCTTAGCCACGCGGGGGGGGACTGAAGCTTTCTTT. The genes are TRBV7-8 and TRBJ1-1; tentatively, D is TRBD1 (5 bases). Per germline, CDR1 SGHVS and CDR2 FQNEAQ. The CDR3 is made up of 15 amino acids. The V and J ends lost 0 bases and 5 bases respectively, with 13 bases between them.

The chain joins TRBV7-9 to TRBJ2-2; perhaps TRBD2 as D (5 bases). The CDR3 sequence is 14 residues long. Trimming pared 5 bases from V and 6 bases from J, leaving 13 bases between. CDR1 is SEHNR, CDR2 FQNEAQ, per germline (reference sequence). CDR3 coding DNA: TGTGCCAGCAGCCCCCAGCGGCAGTCCGGGGAGCTGTTTTTT. Amino acid sequence: CASSPQRQSGELFF.

The chain uses TRBV5-1 and TRBJ2-1; 8 nucleotides align to TRBD2. The germline V gene encodes CDR1 SGHRS and CDR2 YFSETQ. This CDR3 comprises 16 residues. J lost 7 bases, V lost 4 bases, and 13 bases had no gene match. The DNA for the CDR3 is TGCGCCAGCAGCGCCCAGCGGGGGCTCCCCTCGAATGAGCAGTTCTTC. This encodes CASSAQRGLPSNEQFF.

The J gene is TRBJ2-3, the V gene TRBV7-8; 9 bases agree with TRBD1. After removal of 5 bases from V and 2 bases from J, the junction contained 8 bases not matched to a gene. In germline, CDR1 is SGHVS, CDR2 FQNEAQ. The CDR3 spans 16 residues. The CDR3 loop reads CASSKQGAMVTDTQYF. CDR3 nucleotides: TGTGCCAGCAGCAAACAGGGGGCAATGGTCACAGATACGCAGTATTTT.

The rearrangement links TRBV7-2 to TRBJ1-2; tentatively, D is TRBD1 (6 bases). The germline CDR1 and CDR2 sequences are SGHTA and FQGNSA. V was cut by 4 bases and J by 3 bases, with 15 bases left in between. The CDR3 loop spans 15 amino acids. The CDR3 here is CASSSGGGRYYGYTF. As DNA, the CDR3 is TGTGCCAGCAGCTCCGGGGGGGGGCGTTACTATGGCTACACCTTC.